This T cell receptor (beta chain) was identified during a study of blood T cell repertoires in COVID-19. Measured with immunoSEQ multiplex PCR; TCRdb has only the in-frame clones, and not every one. Of about 230,000 clones detected, more than 75% appear once; the ten largest clones hold 15% to 19%. V was pared by 5 bases and J by 7 bases, with 15 bases between. The CDR3 runs to 13 residues. From germline, CDR1 is SEHNR and CDR2 FQNEAQ (reference sequence). This TCR was recovered from a man aged 18 to 30 who had recovered from COVID-19. This chain links TRBV7-9 with TRBJ2-7; TRBD2 is a possible D gene (5 bases). The sequenced material came from PBMCs or T cells enriched from blood (not recorded which). The DNA of the CDR3 is TGTGCCAGCAGCCCGGGGTCAGTGGGAGAGCAGTACTTC. Amino acids: CASSPGSVGEQYF. Full variable domain (outside the CDR3, taken from reference TRBV7-9 and TRBJ2-7): DTGVSQNPRHKITKRGQNVTFRCDPISEHNRLYWYRQTLGQGPEFLTYFQNEAQLEKSRLLSDRFSAERPKGSFSTLEIQRTEQGDSAMYLCASSPGSVGEQYFGPGTRLTVT.